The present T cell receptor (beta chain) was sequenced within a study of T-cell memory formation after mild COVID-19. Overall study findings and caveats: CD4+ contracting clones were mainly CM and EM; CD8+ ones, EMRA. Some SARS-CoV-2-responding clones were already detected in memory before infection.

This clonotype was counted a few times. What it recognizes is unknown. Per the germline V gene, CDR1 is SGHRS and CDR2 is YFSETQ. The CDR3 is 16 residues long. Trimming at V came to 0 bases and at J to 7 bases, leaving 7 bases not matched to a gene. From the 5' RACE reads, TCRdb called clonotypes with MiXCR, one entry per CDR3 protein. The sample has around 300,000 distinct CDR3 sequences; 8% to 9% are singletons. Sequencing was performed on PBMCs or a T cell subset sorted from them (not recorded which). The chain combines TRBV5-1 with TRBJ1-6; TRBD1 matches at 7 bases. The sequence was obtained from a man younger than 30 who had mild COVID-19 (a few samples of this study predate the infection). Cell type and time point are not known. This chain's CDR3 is CASSLGFDRANSPLHF. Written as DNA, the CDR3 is TGCGCCAGCAGCTTGGGTTTCGACAGGGCCAATTCACCCCTCCACTTT.